The 8 T cell receptor beta chains listed next were all sequenced from one sample in a study of T cells after yellow fever vaccination. One entry per CDR3 protein results from TCRdb running MiXCR on the 5' RACE reads. Of 200,000 to 300,000 distinct CDR3 sequences listed, over 6.5% are singletons. Here the sequenced sample was CD4+ T cells sorted from PBMCs, taken on the day of the yellow fever booster vaccination. All receptors come from a man aged 25-45 years who received the YFV17D yellow fever vaccine.

The table lists this clonotype with many counts. The V call is TRBV7-9, the J call TRBJ2-3; 9 nucleotides line up with TRBD1. CDR1 is SEHNR and CDR2 is FQNEAQ in the germline V gene (reference sequence). The J segment lost 5 bases and the V segment lost 4 bases, leaving 10 bases of the junction unmatched. The CDR3 sequence is 16 residues long. In DNA form, the CDR3 reads TGTGCCAGCAGCTCCTACCGGGACAGGGCGATAGATACGCAGTATTTT. Translation gives CASSSYRDRAIDTQYF.

This clonotype was seen only a few times. The chain employs TRBV12-3 or TRBV12-4 and TRBJ2-2, with 10 bases lining up with TRBD2. CDR3 length: 15 residues. The V gene end was trimmed by 5 bases and the J gene end by 4 bases; junction bases not matched to a gene: 4. In DNA form, the CDR3 reads TGTGCCAGCAGTCCGAGCGGGAGGGCCACCGGGGAGCTGTTTTTT. It specifies CASSPSGRATGELFF.

This rearrangement joins TRBV18 to TRBJ2-5; 8 bases are a match to TRBD1. CDR1 is KGHSH, CDR2 LQKENI, per germline. The V gene end was trimmed by 0 bases and the J gene end by 4 bases; junction bases not matched to a gene: 7. The CDR3 spans 16 residues. In DNA, the CDR3 is TGTGCCAGCTCACCACCGAGCGGACAGGGAGGAGAGACCCAGTACTTC. Translation: CASSPPSGQGGETQYF.

The table lists this clonotype with many counts. The chain has TRBV19 and TRBJ1-2, with 10 bases lining up with TRBD1. Losses at the gene ends were 5 bases for V and 0 bases for J; bases not matched to a gene: 9. The CDR3 runs 17 residues. Per the germline V gene, CDR1 is LNHDA and CDR2 is SQIVND (reference sequence). DNA for the CDR3: TGTGCCAGTAGTCCCCGGGGACAGGGGTTCTCTAACTATGGCTACACCTTC. Its protein product is CASSPRGQGFSNYGYTF.

This clonotype was picked up a small number of times. The rearrangement links TRBV6-1 to TRBJ2-7; D is uncertain. In germline, CDR1 is MNHNS, CDR2 SASEGT. The V end lost 6 bases, the J end lost 2 bases, and 14 bases lay between the germline ends. The CDR3 has 14 amino acids. In DNA form, the CDR3 reads TGTGCCAGCAGACCTACCGGCCTGCCCTACGAGCAGTACTTC. It translates to CASRPTGLPYEQYF.

The gene calls are TRBV10-3 and TRBJ2-7, with 9 nucleotides matching TRBD1. The CDR3 has 15 residues. Per the germline V gene, CDR1 is ENHRY and CDR2 is SYGVKD. J was trimmed by 7 bases and V by 3 bases; bases with no gene match: 10. The CDR3 sequence: CAISDSTGGRWEQYF. CDR3 in DNA: TGTGCCATCAGTGATTCGACAGGGGGAAGGTGGGAGCAGTACTTC.

This sequence joins TRBV15 and TRBJ2-1; 8 positions match TRBD2. The germline gives CDR1 LNHNV, CDR2 YYDKDF (reference sequence). The CDR3 length is 18 residues. The junction had 12 bases not matched to a gene; V was cut back by 0 bases and J by 5 bases. CDR3 residues: CATSRDPRRLAGNNEQFF. CDR3 DNA: TGTGCCACCAGCAGAGATCCCAGGCGGCTAGCGGGTAACAATGAGCAGTTCTTC.

In its sample, this clonotype was seen many times. The genes are TRBV19 and TRBJ2-7; either TRBD1 or TRBD2 may fit D (6 bases each). This CDR3 has 13 residues. V was trimmed by 6 bases and J by 5 bases, leaving 14 bases between them. Germline assignment: CDR1 LNHDA and CDR2 SQIVND (reference sequence). CDR3 sequence: CASSLARGDEQYF. CDR3 coding DNA: TGTGCCAGTAGCCTCGCTAGGGGGGACGAGCAGTACTTC.